Shown below are 18 T cell receptor beta chains from a single sample sequenced in a study of blood T cell repertoires in COVID-19. Libraries were prepared by immunoSEQ multiplex PCR; TCRdb keeps only in-frame clonotypes and omits some of them. In the table there are some 49,000 clones, about four fifths of which are singletons. Sample: peripheral blood. The receptors originated from an elderly woman with COVID-19, enrolled during active disease.

This clone has ten or more counts. The chain combines TRBV10-3 with TRBJ1-2, with TRBD1 identical over 8 bases. The CDR3 extends over 15 amino acids. V lost 2 bases, J lost 3 bases, and 5 bases stayed unmatched. Germline loops: CDR1 ENHRY, CDR2 SYGVKD. DNA of the CDR3: TGTGCCATCAGTGAGCTGGACAGGGCTGACTATGGCTACACCTTC. Translating it yields CAISELDRADYGYTF.

CDR3 DNA: TGTGCTAGTGGTTTGGGCCGTATAAGCGATAGCACAGATACGCAGTATTTT. This gives the protein CASGLGRISDSTDTQYF. The J gene is TRBJ2-3, the V gene TRBV12-5; D unresolved. The CDR3 is 17 amino acids. V lost 1 base to trimming and J lost 0 bases, with 14 bases between them. The germline V gene encodes CDR1 LGHNT and CDR2 FRNRAP.

This sequence joins TRBV11-2 and TRBJ2-1, with 8 bases identical to TRBD2. The V gene end was trimmed by 5 bases and the J gene end by 5 bases; junction bases not matched to a gene: 8. Germline CDR1 SGHAT, CDR2 FQNNGV. CDR3 length: 15 amino acids. CDR3 residues: CASSPLAGPHNEQFF. The CDR3 bases are TGTGCCAGCAGCCCATTAGCGGGGCCCCACAATGAGCAGTTCTTC.

The gene calls are TRBV5-4 and TRBJ2-1, with D maybe TRBD2 (6 bases). This CDR3 is 16 amino acids long. Trimming removed 4 bases at V and 0 bases at J, with 14 bases between. Looked up from germline, CDR1 is SGHNT and CDR2 is YYREEE (reference sequence). The CDR3 sequence: CASSPPGASSYNEQFF. The CDR3 coding sequence is TGTGCCAGCAGCCCCCCGGGAGCGAGCTCCTACAATGAGCAGTTCTTC.

A few counts support this clone. The CDR3 DNA reads TGTGCCAGCAGCTTTTACACATCCTACGAGCAGTACTTC. Its translation is CASSFYTSYEQYF. The chain has TRBV11-3 and TRBJ2-7; unclear D gene. CDR1 and CDR2 (germline): SGHNT, YENEEA. V was shortened by 3 bases and J by 1 base, with 7 bases between the two germline ends. CDR3 length: 13 amino acids.

The chain carries TRBV5-4 and TRBJ2-7, with D possibly being TRBD2 (5 bases). V gave up 5 bases and J gave up 7 bases, with 19 bases separating them. This CDR3 region has 14 residues. Germline V gene sequence: CDR1 SGHNT, CDR2 YYREEE (reference sequence). CDR3 sequence (DNA): TGTGCCAGCAGTTCCCAGTCGGGGTCGGGAGAGCAGTACTTC. This gives the protein CASSSQSGSGEQYF.

This clone was found once. The chain couples TRBV20-1 to TRBJ2-3, with TRBD2 matching 9 bases. Unmatched junction bases numbered 8, after V lost 4 bases and J lost 0 bases. The germline CDR1 and CDR2 sequences are DFQATT and SNEGSKA (reference sequence). The CDR3 runs 16 residues. The CDR3 bases are TGCAGTGCTACTGACTATCTAGCGGGGAGCACAGATACGCAGTATTTT. Amino acid sequence: CSATDYLAGSTDTQYF.

This chain links TRBV18 with TRBJ2-2, with TRBD2 matching over 10 bases. Trimming cost V 4 bases and J 5 bases; bases outside gene matches: 1. The CDR3 spans 14 residues. Germline values: CDR1 KGHSH, CDR2 LQKENI. The CDR3 sequence: CASSLAGGTGELFF. As DNA, the CDR3 is TGTGCCAGCTCACTAGCGGGAGGAACCGGGGAGCTGTTTTTT.

This clone was counted a few times. The chain uses TRBV5-6 and TRBJ1-5, with D possibly TRBD1 on 5 matching bases. The V end was cut by 0 bases, the J end by 4 bases, with 11 bases between. The germline V gene has CDR1 SGHDT and CDR2 YYEEEE. This CDR3 spans 15 amino acids. As DNA, the CDR3 is TGTGCCAGCAGCTTGGAAGGGGCCATGAATCAGCCCCAGCATTTT. Translated: CASSLEGAMNQPQHF.

With regard to this clone: The junction departs from germline at one end; a sequencing error may be responsible. The chain employs TRBV7-2 and TRBJ2-2; 7 nucleotides line up with TRBD2. Looked up from germline, CDR1 is SGHTA and CDR2 is FQGNSA. This CDR3 is built from 17 residues. This CDR3 reads CASSLAGLAVNTGELFF. CDR3 nucleotides: TGTGCCAGCAGCTTAGCGGGGCTAGCGGTTAACACCGGGGAACTGTTTTTT.

The chain is built from TRBV6-5 and TRBJ2-3; a weak D match, TRBD2 (5 bases). CDR1 MNHEY and CDR2 SVGAGI come from the germline V gene. The V end was cut by 10 bases, the J end by 4 bases, with 15 bases between. The CDR3 runs 13 residues. CDR3: CATSSGFSDTQYF. CDR3 nucleotides: TGTGCCACTAGCAGCGGCTTTTCAGATACGCAGTATTTT.

This clone was detected many times. The chain carries TRBV29-1 and TRBJ2-2; TRBD2 matches at 7 bases. V shed 4 bases, J shed 3 bases, and the junction held 2 bases outside the gene matches. Germline loops: CDR1 SQVTM, CDR2 ANQGSEA. The length of the CDR3 is 13 residues. This CDR3 is CSVGREYTGELFF. CDR3 nucleotide sequence: TGCAGCGTTGGGCGGGAGTACACCGGGGAGCTGTTTTTT.

This rearrangement joins TRBV28 to TRBJ1-1; TRBD1 might be the D (5 bases). From germline, CDR1 is MDHEN and CDR2 SYDVKM. V was trimmed by 4 bases and J by 0 bases, leaving 12 bases between them. The CDR3 loop spans 15 amino acids. CDR3 DNA sequence: TGTGCCAGCAGTTCCAGGGTTACCCTGAACACTGAAGCTTTCTTT. Translation gives CASSSRVTLNTEAFF.

The chain is built from TRBV29-1 and TRBJ2-5; D uncertain. Germline values: CDR1 SQVTM, CDR2 ANQGSEA. Trimming took off 4 bases at V and 2 bases at J, with 17 bases between the two ends. The CDR3 extends over 15 amino acids. The CDR3, as DNA: TGCAGCGTTGCCAGGATCGCTCTGAATCAAGAGACCCAGTACTTC. Residues: CSVARIALNQETQYF.

The gene calls are TRBV2 and TRBJ2-1, with D possibly TRBD2 on 5 matching bases. Trimming removed 7 bases at V and 6 bases at J, with 10 bases between. The CDR3 covers 12 residues. CDR1 and CDR2 (germline): SNHLY, FYNNEI. Here the CDR3 DNA reads TGTGCCAGCAAGTTAGGAGGCAATGAGCAGTTCTTC. Translating gives CASKLGGNEQFF.

The chain carries TRBV15 and TRBJ1-5; TRBD1 matches at 10 bases. The CDR3 sequence is 16 residues long. The germline CDR1 and CDR2 sequences are LNHNV and YYDKDF (reference sequence). V gave up 3 bases and J gave up 6 bases; unmatched junction bases: 8. The CDR3 reads CATSRTGGSGGQPQHF. The CDR3 DNA follows: TGTGCCACCAGCAGGACAGGGGGCTCGGGGGGTCAGCCCCAGCATTTT.

A word on this clone: Other DNA variants within this sample encode the same CDR3. The rearrangement uses TRBV30 and TRBJ1-2; D possibly corresponds to TRBD1 (5 bases). The CDR3 consists of 12 residues. Trimming took 2 bases from V and 6 from J, leaving 10 bases between them. CDR1 is GTSNPN, CDR2 SVGIG, per germline (reference sequence). CDR3 sequence reads: CAWSSGGDGYTF. The CDR3 DNA reads TGTGCCTGGAGTTCCGGGGGTGATGGCTACACCTTC.

The rearrangement uses TRBV2 and TRBJ1-3, with unresolved D. Germline V gene sequence: CDR1 SNHLY, CDR2 FYNNEI. The germline V and J ends were trimmed by 5 bases and 3 bases, with 14 bases remaining between them. The CDR3 runs 15 residues. For the CDR3, the DNA is TGTGCCAGCAGTCCGCAGAAGATCGTTGGAAACACCATATATTTT. Translation: CASSPQKIVGNTIYF.